A selection of T cell receptor beta chains follows, all from one sample in a study of control samples from healthy donors and cancer patients. The data were produced by immunoSEQ multiplex PCR, yet TCRdb's version contains in-frame clones alone and is incomplete. The repertoire includes tens of thousands of clones, about 90% of them detected once, and 4% sits in the top ten. Sequenced input: blood. The source is a woman between 45 and 60 years old in good health. Both conserved end residues are part of each CDR3. D genes are given only for firm matches.

CSVVRKASGELFF	.	13	TRBV29-1	TRBJ2-2
CAAGARLQETQYF	.	13	TRBV28	TRBJ2-5
CASSQSGTVSNQPQHF	TRBD1	16	TRBV28	TRBJ1-5
CASLAPGGVEQYF	TRBD2	13	TRBV27	TRBJ2-7
CSASRAENIQYF	.	12	TRBV20-1	TRBJ2-4
CASSTPRGSLTEAFF	.	15	TRBV19	TRBJ1-1
CASSAGSSYNEQFF	.	14	TRBV19	TRBJ2-1
CASSLAGSYEQYF	.	13	TRBV28	TRBJ2-7
CASSPSRGASTDTQYF	.	16	TRBV5-1	TRBJ2-3
CAISYRDAVDEQYF	.	14	TRBV10-3	TRBJ2-7
CASSEQGLNEQFF	.	13	TRBV2	TRBJ2-1
CASSLLLNPTTGYTF	.	15	TRBV4-1	TRBJ1-2
CASSIDLSEEYDYEQYF	.	17	TRBV19	TRBJ2-7
CASSPQGGRDTQYF	.	14	TRBV4-1	TRBJ2-3
CASSQETYEQYF	.	12	TRBV3-1/TRBV3-2	TRBJ2-7
CSASVTPNAEQFF	.	13	TRBV20-1	TRBJ2-1
CASSLVTGGTEAFF	.	14	TRBV7-2	TRBJ1-1
CASSLTVAGSAGELFF	TRBD2	16	TRBV7-9	TRBJ2-2
CASSQGQANQPQHF	.	14	TRBV3-1/TRBV3-2	TRBJ1-5
CASSPPVGPRGHQPQHF	TRBD1	17	TRBV18	TRBJ1-5
CASSLKGQAQDQPQHF	.	16	TRBV7-3	TRBJ1-5
CASSPQGQGDGYTF	TRBD1	14	TRBV28	TRBJ1-2
CASNDRDYQPQHF	TRBD1	13	TRBV28	TRBJ1-5
CASSQGPLDGEQFF	.	14	TRBV4-1	TRBJ2-1
CAISAMGMNTEAFF	.	14	TRBV10-3	TRBJ1-1
CASRSTYRDNEQFF	.	14	TRBV27	TRBJ2-1
CATTPPGRETQYF	.	13	TRBV6-5	TRBJ2-5
CASSGTSYNEQFF	.	13	TRBV9	TRBJ2-1
CASTGIVWHEQYF	.	13	TRBV21-1	TRBJ2-7
CATSDTSPGLKLYGYTF	.	17	TRBV24-1	TRBJ1-2
CASSDSFNNEQFF	.	13	TRBV6-2/TRBV6-3	TRBJ2-1
CASSLGLVKNNEQFF	TRBD2	15	TRBV5-6	TRBJ2-1
CASSSGHLTDTQYF	.	14	TRBV11-3	TRBJ2-3
CSVGTANEKLFF	.	12	TRBV29-1	TRBJ1-4
CASSNPLRGTDTQYF	.	15	TRBV19	TRBJ2-3
CASSLSSDGEESYEQYF	.	17	TRBV28	TRBJ2-7